This T cell receptor (beta chain) was captured by sequencing in a study of blood T cell repertoires in COVID-19 (dated by TCRdb to 2018 to 2021). With regard to the full study: Collaborator samples came from the United States, Italy and Spain and covered acute and convalescent phases of COVID-19. Samples were obtained from the ongoing ImmuneRACE study (first 160 participants) and from 1,254 subjects provided by 6 global collaborators. Subjects who had been exposed to COVID-19, were actively infected with it, or had recovered from it provided the deeply sampled blood TCRbeta repertoires that made up the dataset. Where HLA class I and class II types were available, the types were taken from metadata supplied by the sample provider, not from assay-based typing. The material from the prospective study consisted of cDNA or gDNA derived from T cells, B-cell-depleted T cells, or PBMCs. Sample metadata almost always included a de-identified subject ID, COVID-19 status, age in years and sex. The repertoires were made available in a free public database intended to serve as a resource for research on the immune response to SARS-CoV-2. What the work shows at the level of the full study, not this receptor alone: Clinical and demographic metadata were provided uncurated, with the amount varying by source and participant.

Participants in the prospective study were enrolled through a virtual design, were aged 18 to 89 years, and lived in fewer than 30 United States geographic areas. In the prospective study, cohorts were assigned on the basis of participant-reported clinical history obtained from a screening survey and a study questionnaire. Recovered participants in ImmuneRACE Cohort 3 were defined as having two consecutive negative NP/OP PCR tests, clearance from a healthcare professional, or resolution of symptoms. Each participant in the prospective study had whole blood, serum and a nasopharyngeal or oropharyngeal swab collected by mobile phlebotomists. Participants in the prospective study had the option to provide additional blood draws and questionnaires over an approximately 2-month period. Prospective study blood samples were shipped either frozen or at room temperature before DNA extraction. From cysteine to phenylalanine, the CDR3 is 15 amino acids long. Only CDR3 DNA remains: 45 bases, in frame from the first base. From a lookup of the germline V gene, CDR1 and CDR2 are SGHVS and FNYEAQ. V loses 1 base, J loses 3 bases, and the germline ends lie 13 bases apart.

With regard to this clone: Its recognized antigen is unknown. No much larger clonotype is one base removed from it; base qualities were not supplied.

TCRbeta CDR3 regions were amplified from genomic DNA using the immunoSEQ Assay, a bias-controlled multiplex PCR. The authors' analysis ran thus. The number of nucleated cells in each sample was estimated by amplification of reference gene primers within the assay. To quantify the absolute abundance of each unique TCRbeta CDR3 rearrangement, sequence reads were collapsed and filtered. For each sample, productive Simpson clonality was calculated by taking the square root of Simpson's diversity index across productive rearrangements. TCRdb re-hosts the immuneACCESS table, in-frame sequences only. Its copies lack some clones; in the studies checked, an unresolved V gene accounts for under half of them, and the cause for the rest is not known. D and trimming come from the DNA, and the V and J calls and clone size come from that table. The sample table holds approximately 240,000 clones, of which about nine tenths were seen once. The biggest ten clones account for over 1.5% of the sample.

This TCR derives from a woman between 18 and 30 years old who had recovered from COVID-19. In this chain, TRBV7-6 is recombined with TRBJ2-7; the D gene is unclear. Source material: PBMCs or T cells enriched from blood (not recorded which). Here is the DNA: TGTGCCAGCAGCTTAGGGGCCCAAGAATTCTACGAGCAGTACTTC. Its coded protein is CASSLGAQEFYEQYF.